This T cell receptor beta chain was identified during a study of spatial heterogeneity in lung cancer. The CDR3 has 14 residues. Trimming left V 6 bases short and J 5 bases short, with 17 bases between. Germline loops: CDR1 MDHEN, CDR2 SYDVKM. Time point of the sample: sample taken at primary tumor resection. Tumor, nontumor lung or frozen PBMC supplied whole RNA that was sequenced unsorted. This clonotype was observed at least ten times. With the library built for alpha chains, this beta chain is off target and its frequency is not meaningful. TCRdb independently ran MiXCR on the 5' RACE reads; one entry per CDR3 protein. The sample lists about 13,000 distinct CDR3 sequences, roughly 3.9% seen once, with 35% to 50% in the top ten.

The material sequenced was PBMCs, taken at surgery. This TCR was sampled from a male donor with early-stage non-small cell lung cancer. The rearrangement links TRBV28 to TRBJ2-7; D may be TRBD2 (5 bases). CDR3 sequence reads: CASSLGVRGNEQYF. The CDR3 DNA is TGTGCCAGCAGCTTAGGTGTCAGAGGGAACGAGCAGTACTTC. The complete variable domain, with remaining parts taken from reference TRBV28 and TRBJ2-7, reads DVKVTQSSRYLVKRTGEKVFLECVQDMDHENMFWYRQDPGLGLRLIYFSYDVKMKEKGDIPEGYSVSREKKERFSLILESASTNQTSMYLCASSLGVRGNEQYFGPGTRLTVT.